Following are 27 T cell receptor beta chains from one sample sequenced in a study of blood T cell repertoires in COVID-19 (TCRdb year 2020). The library was obtained by the immunoSEQ multiplex PCR assay. What TCRdb holds here is the immuneACCESS table cut down to in-frame rearrangements. Part of the clones is not present; checked against another copy, under half of the missing clones reflect an unresolved V gene, and the others are unexplained. The sample yields about 150,000 clones; 75% to 90% were counted once. Around 4.8% of the sample lies in the top ten. The sequencing sample was made of peripheral blood. The source is a human donor in a cohort sampled during active COVID-19.

This chain joins TRBV9 and TRBJ1-2; D unclear. The V and J ends lost 0 bases and 7 bases respectively, with 16 bases between them. From germline, CDR1 is SGDLS and CDR2 YYNGEE. The CDR3 spans 15 residues. The chain's CDR3 is CASSVASGWISGYTF. The CDR3 region has the DNA TGTGCCAGCAGCGTAGCTTCGGGGTGGATAAGTGGCTACACCTTC. The whole variable domain, remainder taken from reference TRBV9 and TRBJ1-2, is DSGVTQTPKHLITATGQRVTLRCSPRSGDLSVYWYQQSLDQGLQFLIQYYNGEERAKGNILERFSAQQFPDLHSELNLSSLELGDSALYFCASSVASGWISGYTFGSGTRLTVV.

The rearrangement links TRBV19 to TRBJ1-6, with a weak D call TRBD1 (5 bases). The CDR3 is made up of 16 amino acids. Trimming pared 4 bases from V and 3 bases from J, leaving 13 bases between. Germline V gives CDR1 LNHDA, CDR2 SQIVND (reference sequence). CDR3 residues: CASSRNIGVYNSPLHF. The DNA for the CDR3 is TGTGCCAGTAGTAGAAACATAGGGGTCTATAATTCACCCCTCCACTTT.

This chain links TRBV6-5 with TRBJ1-2, with 7 bases lining up with TRBD1. Unmatched junction bases numbered 5, after V lost 0 bases and J lost 4 bases. The CDR3 sequence is 15 residues long. The germline CDR1 and CDR2 sequences are MNHEY and SVGAGI. In nucleotides, the CDR3 is TGTGCCAGCAGTTACTCGGCCGACAGGGCCTATGGCTACACCTTC. The encoded protein is CASSYSADRAYGYTF.

This clone has only one observation. Within the sample, other DNA sequences also encode this same CDR3. This chain uses TRBV9 with TRBJ2-5, with D possibly TRBD2 on 5 matching bases. V lost 4 bases and J 1 base, leaving 8 bases between the germline ends. The germline V gene encodes CDR1 SGDLS and CDR2 YYNGEE. The CDR3 totals 13 residues. The CDR3 protein is CASSTGGQETQYF. CDR3 nucleotide sequence: TGTGCCAGCAGCACCGGAGGCCAAGAGACCCAGTACTTC.

The chain recombines TRBV19 with TRBJ2-7, with 9 bases that match TRBD1. Losses at the gene ends were 10 bases for V and 4 bases for J; bases not matched to a gene: 8. The CDR3 runs to 13 residues. Germline V gene lookup returns CDR1 LNHDA and CDR2 SQIVND (reference sequence). The CDR3 DNA is TGTGCCATCCGGGACAGGGTTCGGTACGAGCAGTACGTC. This gives the protein CAIRDRVRYEQYV.

The chain joins TRBV2 to TRBJ2-7; 8 bases match TRBD1. Germline V gene data show CDR1 as SNHLY and CDR2 as FYNNEI. The V and J ends lost 4 bases and 8 bases, in that order; junction bases with no gene match: 7. There are 13 residues in the CDR3. The CDR3 spells CASSVSQGVQQYF. The DNA for the CDR3 is TGTGCCAGCAGTGTCTCACAGGGGGTACAGCAGTACTTC.

This clone has only a few counts. The chain recombines TRBV7-9 with TRBJ2-4; 7 bases match TRBD2. The V and J ends lost 5 bases and 0 bases, in that order; junction bases with no gene match: 7. CDR3 length equals 16 residues. The V gene's germline CDR1 is SEHNR and CDR2 FQNEAQ (reference sequence). CDR3 nucleotide sequence: TGTGCCAGCAGCCTCACTAGCGACCTAGCCAAAAACATTCAGTACTTC. Encoded protein: CASSLTSDLAKNIQYF. Full variable domain (rest looked up from reference TRBV7-9 and TRBJ2-4): DTGVSQNPRHKITKRGQNVTFRCDPISEHNRLYWYRQTLGQGPEFLTYFQNEAQLEKSRLLSDRFSAERPKGSFSTLEIQRTEQGDSAMYLCASSLTSDLAKNIQYFGAGTRLSVL.

The chain employs TRBV2 and TRBJ2-3; the match to TRBD1 covers 10 bases. Losses at the gene ends were 6 bases for V and 4 bases for J; bases not matched to a gene: 4. CDR3 length: 14 amino acids. The germline V gene has CDR1 SNHLY and CDR2 FYNNEI. CDR3: CASRTTGGADTQYF. The CDR3 coding sequence is TGTGCCAGCAGGACGACAGGGGGCGCAGATACGCAGTATTTT.

This chain's CDR3 is CAWSSQGGTGNTIYF. The CDR3 DNA reads TGTGCCTGGAGTTCACAGGGGGGAACGGGAAACACCATATATTTT. V and J are TRBV30 and TRBJ1-3; 8 bases fit TRBD1. This CDR3 has 15 amino acids. V lost 2 bases to trimming and J lost 4 bases; unmatched junction nucleotides: 7. The germline V gene encodes CDR1 GTSNPN and CDR2 SVGIG (reference sequence). Complete variable domain (other parts from reference TRBV30 and TRBJ1-3): SQTIHQWPATLVQPVGSPLSLECTVEGTSNPNLYWYRQAAGRGLQLLFYSVGIGQISSEVPQNLSASRPQDRQFILSSKKLLLSDSGFYLCAWSSQGGTGNTIYFGEGSWLTVV.

The chain employs TRBV10-1 and TRBJ2-5; D gene unclear. Germline V gene lookup returns CDR1 WNHNN and CDR2 SYGVQD (reference sequence). With 4 bases removed from V and 2 bases from J, the gap between germline ends came to 8 bases. The CDR3 consists of 13 residues. CDR3 DNA sequence: TGCGCCAGCAGTGGACTGTCACAAGAGACCCAGTACTTC. The encoded protein is CASSGLSQETQYF.

This clone has only one observation. This chain uses TRBV3-1 (or the pseudogene TRBV3-2) with TRBJ1-3, with 10 bases lining up with TRBD1. This CDR3 comprises 16 residues. The V and J ends lost 3 bases and 3 bases, in that order; junction bases with no gene match: 5. CDR1 and CDR2 (germline): LGHDT, YNNKEL (reference sequence). The CDR3 region has the DNA TGTGCCAGCAGCCACACCGGGACAGGGGTTGGAAACACCATATATTTT. It encodes CASSHTGTGVGNTIYF.

The V and J genes are TRBV30 and TRBJ2-5; 8 bases agree with TRBD1. V dropped 2 bases and J dropped 5; count of bases not matched to a gene: 7. Germline V gene data show CDR1 as GTSNPN and CDR2 as SVGIG (reference sequence). There are 14 residues in the CDR3. CDR3 residues: CAWSPQGAPETQYF. The CDR3 DNA is TGTGCCTGGAGTCCCCAGGGGGCTCCGGAGACCCAGTACTTC.

The V and J genes are TRBV6-6 and TRBJ2-1; 11 bases align to TRBD2. CDR1 is MNHNY, CDR2 SVGAGI, per germline (reference sequence). The J segment lost 6 bases and the V segment lost 5 bases, leaving 15 bases of the junction unmatched. This CDR3 region has 18 residues. The CDR3 DNA follows: TGTGCCAGCAGTCCCCGGGGGGTTAGCGGGAGGGAGGCCAATGAGCAGTTCTTC. It specifies CASSPRGVSGREANEQFF.

This chain connects TRBV5-4 to TRBJ2-7; TRBD2 matches at 8 bases. V dropped 5 bases and J dropped 2; count of bases not matched to a gene: 6. Germline V gene sequence: CDR1 SGHNT, CDR2 YYREEE (reference sequence). CDR3 size: 14 residues. CDR3 DNA: TGTGCCAGCAGTGTCGGGACTAGACCCTACGAGCAGTACTTC. Protein sequence: CASSVGTRPYEQYF.

Points on this clone: One end of the junction is discordant with germline, which a read error may explain. This chain links TRBV7-7 with TRBJ2-5; 12 bases are a match to TRBD1. CDR1 is SSHAT, CDR2 FNYEAQ, per germline (reference sequence). The CDR3 runs to 15 residues. In nucleotides, the CDR3 is TGTGCTAGCAGCCGAGGGACAGGGGGCAGAGAGACCCAGTACTTC. Protein: CASSRGTGGRETQYF.

The genes are TRBV3-1 (or the pseudogene TRBV3-2) and TRBJ2-7, with D maybe TRBD2 (5 bases). Germline CDR1 and CDR2: LGHDT and YNNKEL (reference sequence). The V end lost 2 bases, the J end lost 6 bases, and 14 bases lay between the germline ends. The CDR3 has 14 amino acids. The CDR3 nucleotides read TGTGCCAGCAGCCAATGGGAGAGACGAGTCGAGCAGTACGTC. This encodes CASSQWERRVEQYV.

The chain combines TRBV12-2 with TRBJ1-2; TRBD1 was called by the table and not checked on the DNA. TRBV12-2 is a documented pseudogene. This CDR3 contains 17 residues. The CDR3 nucleotides are TGTGCAAGTCGCACCTCCGGACAGGGGTGGCCTAACTATGGCTACACCTTC. This gives the protein CASRTSGQGWPNYGYTF.

The chain joins TRBV20-1 to TRBJ2-2; no firm D call. Germline values: CDR1 DFQATT, CDR2 SNEGSKA (reference sequence). The CDR3 loop spans 10 amino acids. The CDR3 sequence: CAMWAGELFF. CDR3 DNA sequence: TGCGCAATGTGGGCAGGGGAGCTGTTTTTT.

The V call is TRBV10-3, the J call TRBJ1-2; 8 bases agree with TRBD1. The CDR3 is 14 amino acids. Germline CDR1 ENHRY, CDR2 SYGVKD. Germline trimming cut 7 bases from V and 2 bases from J; bases unmatched to any gene: 6. As DNA, the CDR3 is TGTGCCATCAAAGGGACAGGAGGCAACTATGGCTACACCTTC. Its protein is CAIKGTGGNYGYTF.

The V gene is TRBV28, the J gene TRBJ2-4; 10 bases map to TRBD2. The V and J ends lost 5 bases and 3 bases, in that order; junction bases with no gene match: 10. The CDR3 has 17 residues. Germline V lookup: CDR1 MDHEN, CDR2 SYDVKM. As DNA, the CDR3 is TGTGCCAGCAGTGCTCCTGGAGCGGGGGGGTACAAAAACATTCAGTACTTC. Protein product: CASSAPGAGGYKNIQYF.

This sequence joins TRBV7-3 and TRBJ2-3, with TRBD2 as a possible D gene (6 bases). Germline loops: CDR1 SGHTA, CDR2 FQGTGA. V was cut by 5 bases and J by 0 bases, with 12 bases left in between. The CDR3 is 15 residues long. The CDR3 nucleotides are TGTGCCAGCAGCACGAAACGGGGGAGCACAGATACGCAGTATTTT. Protein sequence: CASSTKRGSTDTQYF.

This chain uses TRBV5-1 with TRBJ2-5; TRBD2 might be the D (5 bases). The V gene's germline CDR1 is SGHRS and CDR2 YFSETQ. This CDR3 comprises 15 residues. V dropped 3 bases and J dropped 5 bases, with 17 bases sitting between them. The CDR3 DNA is TGCGCCAGCAGCTCCCTGGTGGGGTCGGGGGAGACCCAGTACTTC. Amino acid sequence: CASSSLVGSGETQYF.

This chain joins TRBV2 and TRBJ1-1; a weak D match, TRBD1 (6 bases). Germline V CDR1 and CDR2: SNHLY, FYNNEI. Trimming shortened V by 6 bases and J by 9 bases, and 20 bases separated the two germline ends. CDR3 length equals 14 residues. The CDR3 DNA reads TGTGCCAGCAGAAATACTGACAGGTCAGGGCAAGCTTTCTTT. This translates into CASRNTDRSGQAFF.

The rearrangement joins TRBV5-3 to TRBJ1-2; TRBD1 agrees at 11 bases. TRBV5-3 is marked as an open reading frame, function uncertain. V gave up 2 bases and J gave up 5 bases; unmatched junction bases: 2. The CDR3 covers 14 residues. The CDR3 sequence: CARSFGTGGYGYTF. The CDR3 nucleotides are TGTGCCAGAAGCTTCGGGACAGGGGGGTATGGCTACACCTTC.

The V and J genes are TRBV2 and TRBJ2-5; D is unclear. The germline gives CDR1 SNHLY, CDR2 FYNNEI. The CDR3 consists of 11 residues. The V end was cut by 3 bases, the J end by 4 bases, with 3 bases between. CDR3 protein: CASSDRETQYF. In DNA form, the CDR3 reads TGTGCCAGCAGTGATAGAGAGACCCAGTACTTC.

The chain joins TRBV5-4 to TRBJ2-1, with 13 bases identical to TRBD2. The V and J ends lost 2 bases and 1 base, in that order; junction bases with no gene match: 6. The CDR3 has 18 amino acids. Germline-derived CDR1 and CDR2 are SGHNT and YYREEE (reference sequence). CDR3 sequence: CASSLTSGGAGSYNEQFF. In DNA form, the CDR3 reads TGTGCCAGCAGCTTAACTAGCGGGGGGGCCGGGTCCTACAATGAGCAGTTCTTC.

The chain employs TRBV5-5 and TRBJ2-7; D not certain. With 2 bases removed from V and 6 bases from J, the gap between germline ends came to 12 bases. Germline loops: CDR1 SGHKS, CDR2 YYEKEE (reference sequence). The CDR3 extends over 13 amino acids. CDR3 sequence reads: CASSFSVSGEQYF. The CDR3 nucleotides read TGTGCCAGCAGCTTCAGTGTGTCGGGCGAGCAGTACTTC.